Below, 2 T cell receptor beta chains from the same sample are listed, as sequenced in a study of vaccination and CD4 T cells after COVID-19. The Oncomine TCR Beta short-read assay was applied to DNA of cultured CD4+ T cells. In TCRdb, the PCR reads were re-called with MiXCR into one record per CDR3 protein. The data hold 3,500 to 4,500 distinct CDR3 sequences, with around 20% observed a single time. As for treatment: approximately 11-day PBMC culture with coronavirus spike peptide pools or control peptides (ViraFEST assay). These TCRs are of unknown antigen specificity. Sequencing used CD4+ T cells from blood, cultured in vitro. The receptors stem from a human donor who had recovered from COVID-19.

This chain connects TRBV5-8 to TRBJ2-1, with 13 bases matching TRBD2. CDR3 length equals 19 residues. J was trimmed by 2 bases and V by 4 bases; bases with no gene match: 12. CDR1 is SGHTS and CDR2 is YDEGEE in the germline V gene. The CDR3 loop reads CASSGLTSGGPRPYNEQFF. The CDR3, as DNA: TGTGCCAGCAGCGGCTTGACTAGCGGGGGGCCTCGACCCTACAATGAGCAGTTCTTC.

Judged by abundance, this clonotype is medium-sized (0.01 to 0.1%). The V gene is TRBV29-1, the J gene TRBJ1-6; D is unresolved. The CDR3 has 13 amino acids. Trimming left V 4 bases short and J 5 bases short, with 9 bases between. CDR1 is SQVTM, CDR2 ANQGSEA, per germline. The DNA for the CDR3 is TGCAGCGTTGGAGGCAGTAATAATTCACCCCTCCACTTT. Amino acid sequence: CSVGGSNNSPLHF.